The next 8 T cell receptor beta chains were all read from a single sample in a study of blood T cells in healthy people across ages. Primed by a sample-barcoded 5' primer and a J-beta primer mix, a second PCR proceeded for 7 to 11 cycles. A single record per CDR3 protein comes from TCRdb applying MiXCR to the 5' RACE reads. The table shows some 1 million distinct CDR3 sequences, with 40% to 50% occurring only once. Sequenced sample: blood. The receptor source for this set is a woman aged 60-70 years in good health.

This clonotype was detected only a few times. The CDR3 nucleotides are TGCGCCAGCAGCTTGGTTCGCGGAAGGGATACGCAGTATTTT. Its translation: CASSLVRGRDTQYF. V gene TRBV5-1 combines with J gene TRBJ2-3; D uncertain. The CDR3 extends over 14 amino acids. V lost 0 bases to trimming and J lost 6 bases, with 11 bases between them. Germline loops: CDR1 SGHRS, CDR2 YFSETQ.

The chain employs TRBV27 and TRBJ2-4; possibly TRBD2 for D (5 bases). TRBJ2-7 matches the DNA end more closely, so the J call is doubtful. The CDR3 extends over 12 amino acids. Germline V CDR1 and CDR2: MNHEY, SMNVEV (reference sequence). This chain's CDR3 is CASTSSWNEQYF. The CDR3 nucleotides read TGTGCCAGTACTTCTAGCTGGAACGAGCAGTACTTC.

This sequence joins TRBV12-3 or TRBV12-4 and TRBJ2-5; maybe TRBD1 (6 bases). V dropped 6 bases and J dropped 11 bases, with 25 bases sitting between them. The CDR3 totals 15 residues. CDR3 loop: CASSARGRGGYVQYF. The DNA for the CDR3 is TGTGCCAGCAGCGCCCGAGGCAGGGGCGGATACGTGCAGTACTTC.

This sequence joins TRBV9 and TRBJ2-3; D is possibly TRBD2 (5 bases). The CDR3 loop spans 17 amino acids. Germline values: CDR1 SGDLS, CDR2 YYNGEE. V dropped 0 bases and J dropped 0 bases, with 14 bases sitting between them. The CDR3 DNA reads TGTGCCAGCAGCGTAGAGGGAGCGGACTTAAGCACAGATACGCAGTATTTT. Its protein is CASSVEGADLSTDTQYF.

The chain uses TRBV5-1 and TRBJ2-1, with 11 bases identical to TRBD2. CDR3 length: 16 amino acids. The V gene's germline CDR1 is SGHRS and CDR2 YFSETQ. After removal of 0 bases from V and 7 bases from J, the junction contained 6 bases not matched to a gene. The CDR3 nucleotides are TGCGCCAGCAGCTTGGAGCTAGCGGGAGGCGGGAATGAGCAGTTCTTC. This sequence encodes CASSLELAGGGNEQFF.

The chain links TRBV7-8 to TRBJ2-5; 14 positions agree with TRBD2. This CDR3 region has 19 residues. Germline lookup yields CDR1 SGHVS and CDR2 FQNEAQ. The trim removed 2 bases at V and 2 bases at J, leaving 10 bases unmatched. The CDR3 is CASSLSFGTSGSSQETQYF. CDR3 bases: TGTGCCAGCAGCTTAAGTTTCGGGACTAGCGGGAGTTCTCAAGAGACCCAGTACTTC.

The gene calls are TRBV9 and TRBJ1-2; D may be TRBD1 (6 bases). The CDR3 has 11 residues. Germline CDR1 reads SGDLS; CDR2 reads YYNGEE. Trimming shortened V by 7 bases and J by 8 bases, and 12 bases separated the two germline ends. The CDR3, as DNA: TGTGCCAGCGGGGGGCCGTCAGGCTACACCTTC. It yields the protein CASGGPSGYTF.

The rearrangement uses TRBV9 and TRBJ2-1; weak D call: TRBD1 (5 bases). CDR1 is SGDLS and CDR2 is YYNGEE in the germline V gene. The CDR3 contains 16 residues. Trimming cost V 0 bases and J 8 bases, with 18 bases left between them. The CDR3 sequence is CASSVDSPIGADEQFF. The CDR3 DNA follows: TGTGCCAGCAGCGTAGATTCCCCCATAGGGGCGGATGAGCAGTTCTTC.